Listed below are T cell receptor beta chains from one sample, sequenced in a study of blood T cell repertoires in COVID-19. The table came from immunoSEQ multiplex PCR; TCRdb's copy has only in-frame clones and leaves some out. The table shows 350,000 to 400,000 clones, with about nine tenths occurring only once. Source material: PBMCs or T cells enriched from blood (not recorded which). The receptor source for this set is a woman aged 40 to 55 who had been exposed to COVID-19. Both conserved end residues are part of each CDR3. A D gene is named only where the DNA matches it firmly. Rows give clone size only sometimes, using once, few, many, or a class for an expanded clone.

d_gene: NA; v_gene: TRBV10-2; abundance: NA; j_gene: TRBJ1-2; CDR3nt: TGCGCCATCTTCAGGGGTGGGGATGGCTACACCTTC; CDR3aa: CAIFRGGDGYTF
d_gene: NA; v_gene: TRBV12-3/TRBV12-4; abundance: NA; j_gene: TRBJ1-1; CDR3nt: TGTGCCAGCAGTTTTTACCTAAAAACTGAAGCTTTCTTT; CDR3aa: CASSFYLKTEAFF
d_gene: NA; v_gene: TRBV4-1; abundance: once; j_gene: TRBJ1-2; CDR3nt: TGCGCCAGCAGCCCCATAGGAGGGTCCTACACCTTC; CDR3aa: CASSPIGGSYTF
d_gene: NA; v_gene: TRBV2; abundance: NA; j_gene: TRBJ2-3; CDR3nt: TGTGCCAGCAGTGACCGCAGGTTCACAGATACGCAGTATTTT; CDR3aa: CASSDRRFTDTQYF
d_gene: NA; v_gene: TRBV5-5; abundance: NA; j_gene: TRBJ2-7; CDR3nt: TGTGCCAGCAGCGTTGACAGGTACGAGCAGTACTTC; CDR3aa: CASSVDRYEQYF
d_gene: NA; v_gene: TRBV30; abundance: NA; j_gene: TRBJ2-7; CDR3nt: TGTGCCTGGAGTCAATTGGGCGTATACGAGCAGTACTTC; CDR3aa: CAWSQLGVYEQYF
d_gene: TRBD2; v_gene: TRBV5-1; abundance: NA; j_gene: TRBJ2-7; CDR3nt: TGCGCCAGCAGCTCCGGACTAGTTTCCCTCTACGAGCAGTACTTC; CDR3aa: CASSSGLVSLYEQYF
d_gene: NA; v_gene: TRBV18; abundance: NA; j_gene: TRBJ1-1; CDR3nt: TGTGCCAGCTCACCTGGGGGGGTTCACACTGAAGCTTTCTTT; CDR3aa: CASSPGGVHTEAFF
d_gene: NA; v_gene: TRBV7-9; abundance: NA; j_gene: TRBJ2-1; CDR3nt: TGTGCCAGCAGCACCGGGCCAGGGAATGAGCAGTTCTTC; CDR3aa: CASSTGPGNEQFF
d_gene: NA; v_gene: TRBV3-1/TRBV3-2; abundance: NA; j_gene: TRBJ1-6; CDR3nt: TGTGCCAGCAAAGACAGCCTCAGGTCACCCCTCCACTTT; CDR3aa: CASKDSLRSPLHF
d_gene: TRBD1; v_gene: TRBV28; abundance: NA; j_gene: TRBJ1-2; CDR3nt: TGTGCCAGCAGTTTTATAGTTGGACAGGGCCCCACCCCCTGGGGCTACACCTTC; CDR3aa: CASSFIVGQGPTPWGYTF
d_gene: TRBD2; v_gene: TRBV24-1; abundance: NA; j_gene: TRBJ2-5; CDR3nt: TGTGCCACCAGTGACCAGTTAGCGGGAGAGTGGGAGACCCAGTACTTC; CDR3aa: CATSDQLAGEWETQYF
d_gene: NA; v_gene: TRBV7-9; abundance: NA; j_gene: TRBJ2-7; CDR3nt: TGTGCCAGCGGGGGGTCAACCTACGAGCAGTACTTC; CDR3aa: CASGGSTYEQYF
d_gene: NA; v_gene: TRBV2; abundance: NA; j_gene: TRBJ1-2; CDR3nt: TGTGCCAGCAGTATCAGGGATTCTAACTATGGCTACACCTTC; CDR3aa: CASSIRDSNYGYTF
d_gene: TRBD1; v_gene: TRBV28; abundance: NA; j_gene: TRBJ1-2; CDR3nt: TGTGCCAGCAGTTCGACAGGGGGCGGCTACACCTTC; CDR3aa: CASSSTGGGYTF
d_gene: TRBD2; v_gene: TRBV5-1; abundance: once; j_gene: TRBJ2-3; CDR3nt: TGCGCCAGCAGCCCTCTGTCGGGGGGGATCACAGATACGCAGTATTTT; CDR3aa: CASSPLSGGITDTQYF
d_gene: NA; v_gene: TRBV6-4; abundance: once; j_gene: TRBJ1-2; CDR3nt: TGTGCCAGCAGTGACTCGGCAGGGAAGGACTATGGCTACACCTTC; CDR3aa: CASSDSAGKDYGYTF
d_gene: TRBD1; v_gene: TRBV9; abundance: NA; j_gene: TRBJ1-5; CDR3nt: TGTGCCAGCAGCGAATCCCCAGGGGGCGGCCAGCCCCAGCATTTT; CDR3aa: CASSESPGGGQPQHF
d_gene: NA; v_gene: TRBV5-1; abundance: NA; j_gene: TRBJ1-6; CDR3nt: TGCGCCAGCAGCTTCATTCCGAAATTGTCCTCAACAGGTAGTCGACTAGATTCACCCCTCCACTTT; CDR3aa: CASSFIPKLSSTGSRLDSPLHF
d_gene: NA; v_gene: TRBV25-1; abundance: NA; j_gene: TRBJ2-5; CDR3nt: TGTGCCAGCAGTGAATCGTACGGAGAGACCCAGTACTTC; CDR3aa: CASSESYGETQYF
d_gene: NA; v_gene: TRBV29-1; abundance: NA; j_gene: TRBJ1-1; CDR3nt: TGCAGCGTGAGGGGGACGAACACTGAAGCTTTCTTT; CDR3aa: CSVRGTNTEAFF
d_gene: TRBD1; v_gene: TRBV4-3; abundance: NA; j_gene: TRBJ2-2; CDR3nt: TGCGCCAGCAGCCAAGAAGGGGGCCGAAAGGCCGGGGAGCTGTTTTTT; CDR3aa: CASSQEGGRKAGELFF
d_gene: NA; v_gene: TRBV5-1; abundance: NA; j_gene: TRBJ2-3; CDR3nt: TGCGCCAGTCAACTAGGTGGGGGGAACACAGATACGCAGTATTTT; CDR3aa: CASQLGGGNTDTQYF
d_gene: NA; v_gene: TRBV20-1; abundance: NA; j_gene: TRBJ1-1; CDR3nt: TGCAGTGCTAGAGGACAGTATGAAGCTTTCTTT; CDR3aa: CSARGQYEAFF
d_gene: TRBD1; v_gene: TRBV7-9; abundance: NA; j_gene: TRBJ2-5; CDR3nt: TGTGCCAGCAGCTTCGGGACAGGCGAAGAGACCCAGTACTTC; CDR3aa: CASSFGTGEETQYF
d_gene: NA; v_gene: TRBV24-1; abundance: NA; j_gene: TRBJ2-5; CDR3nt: TGTGCCACCAGTGAAGGGTTCAGGGCCGGCAGCTACGAGGAGACCCAGTACTTC; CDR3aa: CATSEGFRAGSYEETQYF
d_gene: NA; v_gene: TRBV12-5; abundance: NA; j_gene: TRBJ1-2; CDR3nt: TGTGCTAGTGGCTTGGGAGGGGGTGGCTATGGCTACACCTTC; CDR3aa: CASGLGGGGYGYTF
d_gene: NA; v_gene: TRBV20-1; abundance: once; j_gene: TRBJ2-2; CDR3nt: TGCAGTGCTAGTCACGGTAACACCGGGGAGCTGTTTTTT; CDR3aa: CSASHGNTGELFF
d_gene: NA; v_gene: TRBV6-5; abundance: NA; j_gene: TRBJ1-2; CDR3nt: TGTGCCAGCAGTCTCCGTCCGGGGGGCTATGGCTACACCTTC; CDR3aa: CASSLRPGGYGYTF
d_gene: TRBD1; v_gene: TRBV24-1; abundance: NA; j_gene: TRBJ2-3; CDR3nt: TGTGCCACCAGTGCTGTTGTGACGGGACAGGGGGTTAGGGATACGCAGTATTTT; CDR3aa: CATSAVVTGQGVRDTQYF